These 3 T cell receptor beta chains were all obtained from the same sample, sequenced in a study of cytomegalovirus exposure and HLA in healthy donors. PCR involved 60 Vbeta and 13 Jbeta primers. The protocol was immunoSEQ multiplex PCR, while the TCRdb copy is restricted to in-frame clones and leaves out a portion. The sample lists roughly 240,000 clones; around 80% were seen once. Sequenced: PBMCs. These receptors all come from a boy between 5 and 17 years old in good health and CMV-seronegative.

The chain is built from TRBV6-6 and TRBJ2-5, with D perhaps TRBD2 (5 bases). This CDR3 has 13 residues. Germline V gene lookup returns CDR1 MNHNY and CDR2 SVGAGI (reference sequence). Trimming took off 7 bases at V and 1 base at J, with 10 bases between the two ends. CDR3 amino acids: CASTGSAQETQYF. As DNA, the CDR3 is TGTGCCAGCACGGGATCCGCCCAAGAGACCCAGTACTTC.

The chain links TRBV4-1 to TRBJ2-3, with 9 nucleotides matching TRBD2. Unmatched junction bases numbered 9, after V lost 3 bases and J lost 2 bases. The length of the CDR3 is 17 residues. Germline assignment: CDR1 MGHRA and CDR2 YSYEKL. The CDR3 bases are TGCGCCAGCAGCCAGACGGCGCTAGCGGGGAACACAGATACGCAGTATTTT. Protein: CASSQTALAGNTDTQYF.

The V and J genes are TRBV9 and TRBJ2-6; 7 bases map to TRBD1. The CDR3 is 15 residues long. From germline, CDR1 is SGDLS and CDR2 YYNGEE. V shed 4 bases and J 4 bases; nucleotides not matched to a gene: 5. The CDR3 DNA reads TGTGCCAGCAGCCCGACAGGGTTCGGGGCCAACGTCCTGACTTTC. It codes for CASSPTGFGANVLTF.